This TCR beta chain stems from a study of blood T cell repertoires in COVID-19. At the level of the study: PBMCs, B-cell-depleted T cells, or T cells were the source of the cDNA or gDNA that made up the material.

Original analysis: Scientists estimated how many nucleated cells there were by amplifying reference gene primers. Sequencing was performed with immunoSEQ multiplex PCR; in TCRdb, only in-frame clones are kept and a portion is missing. Clone size and the V and J calls come from that table; the DNA yielded D and trimming. The sample includes fewer than 120,000 clones, about 70% of them seen just once. Germline V CDR1 and CDR2: MDHEN, SYDVKM. J gave up 10 bases and V 6 bases, and 15 bases lay outside the gene matches. The CDR3 totals 16 residues. Sample: peripheral blood. The sequence came from a woman aged 55-75 years with acute or convalescent COVID-19. V usage is TRBV28 and J usage is TRBJ1-6; TRBD1 matches at 7 bases. The CDR3 nucleotides are TGTGCCAGCAGATATCGACAGGGTGGTGGGAAATCACCCCTCCACTTT. Its translation: CASRYRQGGGKSPLHF.